This T cell receptor (beta chain) was identified during a study of cytomegalovirus exposure and HLA in healthy donors. PCR was performed using 60 Vbeta and 13 Jbeta primers. Produced via immunoSEQ multiplex PCR; TCRdb's table is partial and in-frame only. The table records around 100,000 clones, around three quarters of them present only once. V was trimmed by 6 bases and J by 7 bases, leaving 9 bases between them. CDR1 is MNHGY and CDR2 is SVAAGI in the germline V gene. This CDR3 comprises 11 residues. The rearrangement joins TRBV6-9 to TRBJ1-2; D unclear. Sample: PBMCs. The TCR sequence derives from a woman aged 18-35 years in good health and CMV-seropositive. CDR3 coding DNA: TGTGCCAGCAGGCAGAGGGCTGGCTACACCTTC. It specifies CASRQRAGYTF.